Listed here are 20 T cell receptor beta chains from one sample, sequenced in a study of CD8+CD57+ T cells in acquired aplastic anemia. All patients picked for sequencing had shown, by flow cytometry, an expansion of CD8+CD57+ cells. According to the study, genomic DNA was the template for TCR beta VDJ and CDR3 profiling. TCRdb redid the calling of the reads with MiXCR, one entry per CDR3 protein. The table includes hundreds of thousands of distinct CDR3 sequences, about 50% detected once. Sequencing used sorted CD4+, CD8+, or CD8+CD57+ T cells (not recorded which) from PBMCs. The receptors here all came from a human donor with aplastic anemia.

This clonotype occurred a few times. Here the CDR3 DNA reads TGCAGTGCTAGAGATGTTGGCGGGAGGAACACCGGGGAGCTGTTTTTT. Its translation: CSARDVGGRNTGELFF. This chain uses TRBV20-1 with TRBJ2-2; 7 bases map to TRBD2. This CDR3 has 16 amino acids. CDR1 DFQATT and CDR2 SNEGSKA come from the germline V gene (reference sequence). Trimming removed 0 bases from V and 1 base from J; junction bases left unmatched: 5.

About this clonotype itself: Relative to the germline gene, one junction end is altered; a read error may explain this. The chain combines TRBV4-1 with TRBJ2-1; either TRBD1 or TRBD2 may fit D (5 bases each). The germline CDR1 and CDR2 sequences are MGHRA and YSYEKL. The CDR3 has 14 amino acids. CDR3 DNA: TGTGGCAGCAGTCCACGGGACCGTTACAATGAGCAGCTCTTC. Protein: CGSSPRDRYNEQLF.

The V call is TRBV20-1, the J call TRBJ2-5, with D uncertain. The CDR3 sequence is 11 residues long. Looked up from germline, CDR1 is DFQATT and CDR2 is SNEGSKA (reference sequence). V was clipped by 7 bases and J by 2 bases, with 8 bases between them. The CDR3 DNA reads TGCAGTGTTAAGTCACAAGAGACCCAGTACTTC. Its translation is CSVKSQETQYF.

This chain uses TRBV19 with TRBJ1-5; no reliable D call. The CDR3 consists of 15 residues. From germline, CDR1 is LNHDA and CDR2 SQIVND (reference sequence). V lost 7 bases and J lost 0, with 13 bases in between. CDR3 nucleotide sequence: TGTGCCAGTAAAACCGGCCTTTATAGCAATCAGCCCCAGCATTTT. This encodes CASKTGLYSNQPQHF.

This clonotype was observed at least ten times. J is TRBJ2-5 and V is TRBV19; 8 nucleotides agree with TRBD1. This CDR3 has 15 residues. V lost 5 bases and J lost 4; bases outside the gene matches: 9. Germline V gives CDR1 LNHDA, CDR2 SQIVND (reference sequence). This CDR3 is CASSPGGGRGETQYF. The CDR3 region has the DNA TGTGCCAGTAGTCCAGGGGGCGGGCGTGGAGAGACCCAGTACTTC. The full variable domain, with the rest looked up from reference TRBV19 and TRBJ2-5, is DGGITQSPKYLFRKEGQNVTLSCEQNLNHDAMYWYRQDPGQGLRLIYYSQIVNDFQKGDIAEGYSVSREKKESFPLTVTSAQKNPTAFYLCASSPGGGRGETQYFGPGTRLLVL.

The chain employs TRBV2 and TRBJ1-1, with unresolved D. From germline, CDR1 is SNHLY and CDR2 FYNNEI. Trimming took 8 bases from V and 1 from J, leaving 5 bases between them. The CDR3 sequence is 11 residues long. In DNA, the CDR3 is TGTGCCAGCGCCAGGAACACTGAAGCTTTCTTT. It codes for CASARNTEAFF.

This clonotype was counted ten times or more. The chain links TRBV3-1 to TRBJ2-7, with 12 bases identical to TRBD1. Germline CDR1 is LGHDT and CDR2 is YNNKEL (reference sequence). This CDR3 comprises 16 residues. V was pared by 3 bases and J by 0 bases, with 3 bases of the junction left unmatched. The DNA of the CDR3 is TGTGCCAGCAGCCATTTGGGACAGGGGGCCTCCTACGAGCAGTACTTC. Protein: CASSHLGQGASYEQYF.

V and J are TRBV12-3 or TRBV12-4 and TRBJ1-6; possible D gene TRBD1, 5 bases. V lost 5 bases, J lost 7 bases, and 9 bases lay in between. The CDR3 extends over 13 amino acids. CDR3 protein: CASSQGTNSPLHF. In nucleotides, the CDR3 is TGTGCCAGCAGTCAGGGTACCAATTCACCCCTCCACTTT.

The chain joins TRBV11-3 to TRBJ2-7; 9 nucleotides line up with TRBD1. The germline gives CDR1 SGHNT, CDR2 YENEEA. The CDR3 is made up of 15 amino acids. V lost 5 bases and J lost 5; bases outside the gene matches: 10. The CDR3 loop reads CASSTTGQGGHEQYF. The CDR3 bases are TGTGCCAGCAGCACTACGGGACAGGGAGGCCACGAGCAGTACTTC.

J is TRBJ1-4 and V is TRBV12-3 or TRBV12-4; possible D gene TRBD1, 5 bases. Trimming removed 1 base at V and 8 bases at J, with 8 bases between. The CDR3 loop spans 13 amino acids. CDR3 residues: CASSLGGGEKLFF. The CDR3 DNA reads as TGTGCCAGCAGTTTAGGGGGCGGGGAAAAACTGTTTTTT.

The V call is TRBV20-1, the J call TRBJ2-1; D unresolved. There are 10 residues in the CDR3. Germline assignment: CDR1 DFQATT and CDR2 SNEGSKA (reference sequence). V was cut by 3 bases and J by 6 bases, with 3 bases left in between. CDR3 nucleotides: TGCAGTGCTAGTTCCAATGAGCAGTTCTTC. As protein: CSASSNEQFF.

This clonotype was seen only a few times. Its ends do not fully match the called genes, so a read error is possible. This chain joins TRBV2 and TRBJ2-1; D gene unclear. Germline CDR1 and CDR2: SNHLY and FYNNEI. The CDR3 spans 12 residues. This CDR3 is CAGSSEYNEQFF. In nucleotides, the CDR3 is TGTGCCGGCAGTTCAGAATACAATGAGCAGTTCTTC.

In its sample, this clonotype was seen many times. The rearrangement uses TRBV7-3 and TRBJ2-1; 10 bases fit TRBD2. Germline lookup yields CDR1 SGHTA and CDR2 FQGTGA. This CDR3 spans 15 amino acids. V lost 5 bases to trimming and J lost 7 bases; unmatched junction nucleotides: 8. CDR3 residues: CASSASGGGFNEQFF. CDR3 nucleotides: TGTGCCAGCAGCGCTAGCGGGGGCGGTTTTAATGAGCAGTTCTTC.

This clonotype has only a few counts. The gene calls are TRBV10-3 and TRBJ2-6; D is tentatively TRBD1 or TRBD2 (6 bases each). The CDR3 runs 15 residues. CDR1 and CDR2 (germline): ENHRY, SYGVKD. Trimming stripped 4 bases from V and 2 bases from J, with 9 bases between. The CDR3 region has the DNA TGTGCCATCAGTGTTGGGGGGCCTGGGGCCAACGTCCTGACTTTC. Its translation is CAISVGGPGANVLTF.

This clonotype came up many times. V is TRBV29-1 and J is TRBJ2-3; 10 bases match TRBD1. Germline lookup yields CDR1 SQVTM and CDR2 ANQGSEA. J lost 0 bases, V lost 6 bases, and 6 bases had no gene match. This CDR3 is built from 15 residues. This chain's CDR3 is CSVAGTGASTDTQYF. CDR3 nucleotide sequence: TGCAGCGTGGCTGGGACAGGGGCAAGCACAGATACGCAGTATTTT.

To note about this clonotype: This could be a read error, since a much larger clone is one nucleotide away. The conserved final phenylalanine or tryptophan is absent from the CDR3, which likely points to a read error. This rearrangement joins TRBV4-1 to TRBJ1-3; D not certain. From germline, CDR1 is MGHRA and CDR2 YSYEKL. This CDR3 is 16 amino acids long. The V end was cut by 1 base, the J end by 0 bases, with 10 bases between. Here the CDR3 DNA reads TGCGCCAGCAGCCAAGGGATTTCTTTCTCTGGAAACACCATATATCTT. Translating gives CASSQGISFSGNTIYL.

The V call is TRBV10-3, the J call TRBJ1-5, with TRBD1 as a possible D gene (6 bases). The CDR3 extends over 18 amino acids. Germline V gene lookup returns CDR1 ENHRY and CDR2 SYGVKD. The V and J ends lost 0 bases and 1 base respectively, with 16 bases between them. This chain's CDR3 is CAISESNGPGDSNQPQHF. In DNA form, the CDR3 reads TGTGCCATCAGTGAGTCTAATGGGCCAGGGGACAGCAATCAGCCCCAGCATTTT.

The CDR3 here is CGGAPPCSYEQYF. The CDR3 DNA sequence: TGCGGGGGTGCACCTCCGTGCTCCTACGAGCAGTACTTC. The chain carries TRBV5-1 and TRBJ2-7; D uncertain. This CDR3 comprises 13 residues. Germline V gene sequence: CDR1 SGHRS, CDR2 YFSETQ.

This chain links TRBV5-1 with TRBJ1-1, with D maybe TRBD1 (5 bases). The CDR3 consists of 14 residues. The germline gives CDR1 SGHRS, CDR2 YFSETQ. Deletions cut 5 bases from V and 4 bases from J, with 15 bases between. CDR3 amino acids: CASRSDAGGTEAFF. The CDR3 nucleotides are TGCGCCAGCAGATCGGACGCGGGGGGCACTGAAGCTTTCTTT.

This clonotype was detected ten times or more. The rearrangement joins TRBV6-1 to TRBJ1-1; D call uncertain. The germline V gene encodes CDR1 MNHNS and CDR2 SASEGT. The CDR3 is 14 residues long. V was shortened by 8 bases and J by 1 base, with 14 bases between the two germline ends. CDR3 bases: TGTGCCAGCTTTGCTTTTTCTTGGAACACTGAAGCTTTCTTT. Translating gives CASFAFSWNTEAFF.